The 30 T cell receptor beta chains below all came from one sample that was sequenced in a study of cytomegalovirus exposure and HLA in healthy donors (TCRdb year 2017). Library prep was done by the immunoSEQ multiplex PCR assay. The multiplex PCR relied on a mix of 60 forward primers for TCR Vbeta segments and 13 reverse primers for TCR Jbeta segments. This is the immuneACCESS table as TCRdb keeps it, with only in-frame sequences that have V and J called. A part of the clones is gone; compared with another copy, unresolved V genes explain less than half, and the rest is unexplained. The sample table shows 150,000 to 200,000 clones, and roughly 88% are seen once. About 1.4% of the sample is taken by the ten largest. Sequenced input: PBMCs. These receptors came from a woman aged 18-30 years in good health and CMV-seronegative.

CDR3 nucleotides: TGCAGCGTTGACAGGGAGGATGGCTACACCTTC. Its translation: CSVDREDGYTF. The chain combines TRBV29-1 with TRBJ1-2; tentative D call: TRBD1 (5 bases). CDR1 SQVTM and CDR2 ANQGSEA come from the germline V gene. The CDR3 is 11 amino acids. The ends were cut back, 3 bases at V and 6 bases at J, with 8 bases in the middle.

Written as DNA, the CDR3 is TGTGCCAGCAGTTTAGCACTTTCGGGGGCCAACGTCCTGACTTTC. The encoded protein is CASSLALSGANVLTF. This rearrangement joins TRBV28 to TRBJ2-6; D gene uncertain. The CDR3 extends over 15 amino acids. Germline CDR1 and CDR2: MDHEN and SYDVKM. The germline V and J ends were trimmed by 2 bases and 4 bases, with 9 bases remaining between them.

This clone has only a few counts. The V call is TRBV5-4, the J call TRBJ2-7; TRBD2 is a possible D gene (5 bases). The V gene lost 5 bases and the J gene lost 0 bases, with 9 bases spanning the gap. The CDR3 has 13 amino acids. Per the germline V gene, CDR1 is SGHNT and CDR2 is YYREEE (reference sequence). The CDR3 spells CASSRSGSYEQYF. The CDR3 DNA is TGTGCCAGCAGTAGGAGCGGCTCCTACGAGCAGTACTTC.

This clone showed up just once. The chain is built from TRBV4-2 and TRBJ2-1, with 14 bases matching TRBD2. The CDR3 is made up of 17 amino acids. The germline gives CDR1 LGHNA, CDR2 YNFKEQ. V shed 3 bases and J 6 bases; nucleotides not matched to a gene: 7. CDR3 protein: CASSQPPGTSGGNEQFF. CDR3 nucleotide sequence: TGTGCCAGCAGCCAGCCCCCCGGGACTAGCGGGGGCAATGAGCAGTTCTTC.

There are a few counts of this clone. V gene TRBV6-5 combines with J gene TRBJ2-1, with D uncertain. Trimming took off 6 bases at V and 2 bases at J, with 11 bases between the two ends. This CDR3 has 14 amino acids. In germline, CDR1 is MNHEY, CDR2 SVGAGI. In nucleotides, the CDR3 is TGTGCCAGCAGAGACAACCCGACCTACAATGAGCAGTTCTTC. Amino acids: CASRDNPTYNEQFF.

For the CDR3, the DNA is TGTGCCAGCAGCTTGGACAGGCCAGCGTTCTACGAGCAGTACTTC. Translated: CASSLDRPAFYEQYF. The rearrangement links TRBV5-8 to TRBJ2-7, with D perhaps matching TRBD1 (5 bases). CDR3 length: 15 amino acids. Germline V gene lookup returns CDR1 SGHTS and CDR2 YDEGEE. Trimming stripped 0 bases from V and 3 bases from J, with 13 bases between.

The V call is TRBV30, the J call TRBJ1-1; no definite D call. Germline-derived CDR1 and CDR2 are GTSNPN and SVGIG (reference sequence). The CDR3 totals 10 residues. Deletions cut 3 bases from V and 6 bases from J, with 5 bases between. The DNA of the CDR3 is TGTGCCTGGAGGGAGGCTGAAGCTTTCTTT. Amino acid sequence: CAWREAEAFF.

The rearrangement uses TRBV7-9 and TRBJ1-1; 11 bases match TRBD1. The CDR3 runs 15 residues. V lost 1 base to trimming and J lost 8 bases; unmatched junction nucleotides: 6. CDR1 is SEHNR and CDR2 is FQNEAQ in the germline V gene (reference sequence). CDR3 protein: CASSLEDRGLSEAFF. The CDR3 DNA reads TGTGCCAGCAGCTTAGAGGACAGGGGGCTTTCGGAAGCTTTCTTT.

The chain is built from TRBV5-6 and TRBJ1-2, with 9 bases fitting TRBD1. Germline CDR1 reads SGHDT; CDR2 reads YYEEEE. The CDR3 length is 14 residues. The ends lost 3 bases at V and 4 bases at J; junction bases unmatched: 4. The CDR3 here is CASSWGQGGYGYTF. The CDR3 DNA sequence: TGTGCCAGCAGCTGGGGACAGGGAGGCTATGGCTACACCTTC.

In this sample, this clone turned up a few times. J is TRBJ1-5 and V is TRBV5-1, with D perhaps TRBD1 (5 bases). CDR1 and CDR2 from the germline V gene are SGHRS and YFSETQ. The CDR3 has 15 residues. V shed 1 base and J shed 4 bases, with 12 bases lying between them. The CDR3 nucleotides are TGCGCCAGCAGCTTGTGGGGGGAGCAAAATCAGCCCCAGCATTTT. Translating it yields CASSLWGEQNQPQHF.

CDR3 region: CASVGGRGGYEQYF. The CDR3 region has the DNA TGTGCCAGCGTAGGGGGACGGGGCGGGTACGAGCAGTACTTC. The chain is built from TRBV28 and TRBJ2-7, with a possible D match to TRBD1 (6 bases). From germline, CDR1 is MDHEN and CDR2 SYDVKM. This CDR3 is 14 amino acids long. Trimming removed 8 bases at V and 4 bases at J, with 18 bases between.

The chain couples TRBV6-1 to TRBJ1-1, with 8 bases that match TRBD1. Losses at the gene ends were 6 bases for V and 4 bases for J; bases not matched to a gene: 10. Germline V CDR1 and CDR2: MNHNS, SASEGT. This CDR3 contains 15 residues. In DNA form, the CDR3 reads TGTGCCAGCAGAAAGACAGGGGCCCCTACCACTGAAGCTTTCTTT. This translates into CASRKTGAPTTEAFF.

Details on this clone: The sample contains more than one DNA sequence encoding this CDR3. The rearrangement joins TRBV29-1 to TRBJ1-1; D may be TRBD1 (5 bases). The CDR3 is 12 residues long. Trimming pared 4 bases from V and 1 base from J, leaving 7 bases between. Germline V gene data show CDR1 as SQVTM and CDR2 as ANQGSEA. Here the CDR3 DNA reads TGCAGCGTTGGACAGACGAACACTGAAGCTTTCTTT. It is translated as CSVGQTNTEAFF.

CDR3 coding DNA: TGCGCCAGCAGCTTGGAAGGGGGGGTCACTGAAGCTTTCTTT. This sequence encodes CASSLEGGVTEAFF. The chain links TRBV5-1 to TRBJ1-1, with D possibly being TRBD1 (6 bases). V was cut by 0 bases and J by 4 bases, with 10 bases left in between. This CDR3 contains 14 residues. The V gene's germline CDR1 is SGHRS and CDR2 YFSETQ.

The chain links TRBV7-8 to TRBJ2-5; no clear D gene. V lost 5 bases to trimming and J lost 1 base, with 14 bases between them. Germline CDR1 and CDR2: SGHVS and FQNEAQ. CDR3 length: 15 residues. The CDR3: CASSPNTISQETQYF. CDR3 in DNA: TGTGCCAGCAGCCCCAACACTATTTCCCAAGAGACCCAGTACTTC.

This chain links TRBV6-5 with TRBJ2-3; 8 nucleotides agree with TRBD1. The CDR3 is made up of 14 amino acids. The V segment lost 5 bases and the J segment 4 bases; nucleotides outside the gene matches: 5. From germline, CDR1 is MNHEY and CDR2 SVGAGI. The DNA for the CDR3 is TGTGCCAGCAGTGAACTACAGGGGGCAGATACGCAGTATTTT. It translates to CASSELQGADTQYF.

This rearrangement joins TRBV9 to TRBJ1-4; 7 bases are shared with TRBD1. V lost 2 bases to trimming and J lost 8 bases; unmatched junction nucleotides: 6. CDR1 SGDLS and CDR2 YYNGEE come from the germline V gene. CDR3 size: 14 residues. CDR3: CASSVGGGGEKLFF. The CDR3 DNA reads TGTGCCAGCAGCGTCGGAGGGGGCGGCGAAAAACTGTTTTTT.

This clone was recorded once. The chain joins TRBV19 to TRBJ1-2; the D gene is possibly TRBD1 (6 bases). Germline CDR1 is LNHDA and CDR2 is SQIVND (reference sequence). This CDR3 has 13 amino acids. V dropped 8 bases and J dropped 6 bases, with 16 bases sitting between them. The DNA of the CDR3 is TGTGCCAGTGTGGACAGATCCGTGGATGGCTACACCTTC. This gives the protein CASVDRSVDGYTF. Based on the CDR3 plus reference TRBV19 and TRBJ1-2, the full variable domain is DGGITQSPKYLFRKEGQNVTLSCEQNLNHDAMYWYRQDPGQGLRLIYYSQIVNDFQKGDIAEGYSVSREKKESFPLTVTSAQKNPTAFYLCASVDRSVDGYTFGSGTRLTVV.

A note on this clone: Different DNA sequences within this sample yield the same CDR3. The chain has TRBV5-1 and TRBJ2-1, with D possibly being TRBD1 (6 bases). This CDR3 is 13 amino acids long. The germline gives CDR1 SGHRS, CDR2 YFSETQ. V gave up 4 bases and J gave up 4 bases, with 9 bases separating them. CDR3 residues: CASSLGQYNEQFF. In DNA form, the CDR3 reads TGCGCCAGCAGCCTCGGACAGTACAATGAGCAGTTCTTC.

Comment on this clone: A read error may account for a junction end that differs from germline. V usage is TRBV5-1 and J usage is TRBJ2-4, with a weak D call TRBD2 (5 bases). Looked up from germline, CDR1 is SGHRS and CDR2 is YFSETQ. The CDR3 length is 16 residues. CDR3 sequence reads: CASSWRASGGKNSQYF. CDR3 nucleotide sequence: TGCGCCAGCAGCTGGCGGGCCTCGGGTGGCAAAAACAGTCAGTACTTC. The full variable domain, completed using reference TRBV5-1 and TRBJ2-4, is KAGVTQTPRYLIKTRGQQVTLSCSPISGHRSVSWYQQTPGQGLQFLFEYFSETQRNKGNFPGRFSGRQFSNSRSEMNVSTLELGDSALYLCASSWRASGGKNSQYFGAGTRLSVL.

This clone turned up a few times. The V call is TRBV15, the J call TRBJ1-2; D is uncertain. Germline V gene data show CDR1 as LNHNV and CDR2 as YYDKDF (reference sequence). V lost 5 bases to trimming and J lost 7 bases, with 20 bases between them. The CDR3 has 15 amino acids. The CDR3 sequence is CATSPRVASITGYTF. The CDR3 DNA reads TGTGCCACCAGCCCCCGGGTCGCGAGCATAACTGGCTACACCTTC.

The chain carries TRBV27 and TRBJ2-3; the D gene is possibly TRBD1 (7 bases). V was shortened by 2 bases and J by 7 bases, with 16 bases between the two germline ends. The CDR3 is 15 amino acids. Per the germline V gene, CDR1 is MNHEY and CDR2 is SMNVEV (reference sequence). CDR3 loop: CASSLRQGGGYTQYF. The CDR3, as DNA: TGTGCCAGCAGTTTAAGACAGGGAGGTGGGTATACGCAGTATTTT.

The chain combines TRBV6-5 with TRBJ1-5; TRBD1 aligns across 7 bases. The junction had 4 bases not matched to a gene; V was cut back by 5 bases and J by 6 bases. This CDR3 is 13 amino acids long. Germline V gene data show CDR1 as MNHEY and CDR2 as SVGAGI. CDR3 in amino acids: CASSQGVGQPQHF. The CDR3 DNA sequence: TGTGCCAGCAGTCAGGGGGTCGGTCAGCCCCAGCATTTT.

This sequence joins TRBV25-1 and TRBJ1-1, with unresolved D. With 3 bases removed from V and 5 bases from J, the gap between germline ends came to 13 bases. Germline loops: CDR1 MGHDK, CDR2 SYGVNS. The CDR3 length is 14 residues. The CDR3 DNA is TGTGCCAGCAGTGATAGGAGGGCGAGGACTGAAGCTTTCTTT. It codes for CASSDRRARTEAFF. The full variable domain, rest sourced from reference TRBV25-1 and TRBJ1-1, is EADIYQTPRYLVIGTGKKITLECSQTMGHDKMYWYQQDPGMELHLIHYSYGVNSTEKGDLSSESTVSRIRTEHFPLTLESARPSHTSQYLCASSDRRARTEAFFGQGTRLTVV.

This clone was recorded a few times. The chain uses TRBV11-3 and TRBJ2-5, with no clear D. The CDR3 length is 12 residues. V was shortened by 5 bases and J by 5 bases, with 9 bases between the two germline ends. CDR1 is SGHNT, CDR2 YENEEA, per germline. The CDR3 DNA reads TGTGCCAGCAGCCCATACACGGAGACCCAGTACTTC. This codes for CASSPYTETQYF. Together with reference TRBV11-3 and TRBJ2-5, the CDR3 gives the full variable domain: EAGVVQSPRYKIIEKKQPVAFWCNPISGHNTLYWYLQNLGQGPELLIRYENEEAVDDSQLPKDRFSAERLKGVDSTLKIQPAELGDSAVYLCASSPYTETQYFGPGTRLLVL.

The chain combines TRBV5-1 with TRBJ1-2, with a tentative D call TRBD1 (6 bases). CDR3 length: 16 residues. The germline gives CDR1 SGHRS, CDR2 YFSETQ. Trimming stripped 2 bases from V and 1 base from J, with 15 bases between. The CDR3 DNA sequence: TGCGCCAGCAGCTTTGGACAGCCACTTTTTAACTATGGCTACACCTTC. This sequence encodes CASSFGQPLFNYGYTF.

The V call is TRBV6-5, the J call TRBJ1-2; possible D gene TRBD1, 5 bases. The CDR3 extends over 14 amino acids. V lost 6 bases and J 2 bases, leaving 13 bases between the germline ends. The germline V gene has CDR1 MNHEY and CDR2 SVGAGI. The CDR3: CASSLQEGNYGYTF. In nucleotides, the CDR3 is TGTGCCAGCAGCCTACAGGAGGGCAACTATGGCTACACCTTC.

The chain couples TRBV2 to TRBJ2-3, with a tentative D call TRBD2 (6 bases). The germline V gene encodes CDR1 SNHLY and CDR2 FYNNEI. The V gene lost 6 bases and the J gene lost 2 bases, with 9 bases spanning the gap. The CDR3 has 13 residues. The CDR3 bases are TGTGCCAGCAGGGGGACTTACACAGATACGCAGTATTTT. Translated, it gives CASRGTYTDTQYF.

This clone was detected a few times. The chain links TRBV6-4 to TRBJ1-1, with 12 bases identical to TRBD1. The germline CDR1 and CDR2 sequences are MRHNA and SNTAGT. This CDR3 is built from 16 residues. The V and J ends lost 2 bases and 3 bases, in that order; junction bases with no gene match: 4. The chain's CDR3 is CASSDPGDRGHTEAFF. The DNA of the CDR3 is TGTGCCAGCAGTGACCCCGGGGACAGGGGGCACACTGAAGCTTTCTTT.

The chain uses TRBV2 and TRBJ1-1; 8 nucleotides align to TRBD1. V lost 8 bases to trimming and J lost 6 bases; unmatched junction nucleotides: 8. This CDR3 region has 13 residues. Germline V gene data show CDR1 as SNHLY and CDR2 as FYNNEI. The CDR3 region is CASGVTGVAEAFF. As DNA, the CDR3 is TGTGCCAGCGGGGTGACAGGGGTAGCTGAAGCTTTCTTT.